This TCR beta chain was sequenced for a study of blood T cell repertoires in COVID-19. In the study overall: The study drew acute and convalescent COVID-19 samples from the United States, Italy and Spain.

Using immunoSEQ multiplex PCR, the repertoire was profiled, and TCRdb retains in-frame clones only, with some absent. The sample has about 220,000 clones; 82% are singletons. Clinical histories supplied by participants themselves formed the basis of cohort assignment. The sample consisted of PBMCs or T cells enriched from blood (not recorded which). The source of this sequence is a woman aged 55-70 years who had recovered from COVID-19.

CDR3 amino acids: CASSFSEDNQPQHF. In nucleotides, the CDR3 is TGTGCCAGCAGTTTCTCGGAGGACAATCAGCCCCAGCATTTT. V gene TRBV6-2 or TRBV6-3 combines with J gene TRBJ1-5; D is unresolved. V was shortened by 4 bases and J by 3 bases, with 10 bases between the two germline ends. The CDR3 is made up of 14 amino acids. The V gene's germline CDR1 is MNHEY and CDR2 SVGEGT.